A single T cell receptor beta chain is shown here with its context. The data were taken from a study of shared clonotypes between healthy human individuals. This CDR3 spans 18 amino acids. V lost 2 bases and J lost 0; bases outside the gene matches: 11. Germline lookup yields CDR1 MGHRA and CDR2 YSYEKL. TCRdb's copy holds only in-frame clones and misses some; the assay was immunoSEQ multiplex PCR. Of approximately 590,000 clones detected, 95% to 96% appear once; the ten largest clones hold less than 0.13%. Naive CD8 cells lacked CD45RO and underwent positive selection for CCR7, leaving out terminally differentiated effector memory CD45RA+ cells.

The clonotype originates from a woman in her 30s in good health. Source material: naive CD8+ T cells sorted from blood. The chain links TRBV4-1 to TRBJ2-7, with 9 bases fitting TRBD2. The CDR3 reads CASSQSLWGGRASYEQYF. CDR3 bases: TGCGCCAGCAGCCAATCGTTGTGGGGCGGGAGGGCCTCCTACGAGCAGTACTTC.